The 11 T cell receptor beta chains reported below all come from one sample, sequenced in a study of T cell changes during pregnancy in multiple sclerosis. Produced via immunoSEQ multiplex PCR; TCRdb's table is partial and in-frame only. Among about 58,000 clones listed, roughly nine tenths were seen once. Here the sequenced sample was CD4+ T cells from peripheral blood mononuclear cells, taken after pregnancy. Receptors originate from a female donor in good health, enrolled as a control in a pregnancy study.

The CDR3 bases are TGTGCCACCAGCAGAGATCTGGTCAGGGCCAATGGCTACACCTTC. This encodes CATSRDLVRANGYTF. The genes are TRBV15 and TRBJ1-2; tentative D call: TRBD1 (5 bases). The CDR3 spans 15 residues. The V gene's germline CDR1 is LNHNV and CDR2 YYDKDF (reference sequence). V lost 0 bases, J lost 6 bases, and 14 bases lay in between. The complete variable domain, with remaining parts taken from reference TRBV15 and TRBJ1-2, reads DAMVIQNPRYQVTQFGKPVTLSCSQTLNHNVMYWYQQKSSQAPKLLFHYYDKDFNNEADTPDNFQSRRPNTSFCFLDIRSPGLGDTAMYLCATSRDLVRANGYTFGSGTRLTVV.

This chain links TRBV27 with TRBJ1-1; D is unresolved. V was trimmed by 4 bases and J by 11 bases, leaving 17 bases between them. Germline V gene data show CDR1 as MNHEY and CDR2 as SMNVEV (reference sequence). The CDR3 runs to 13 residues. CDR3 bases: TGTGCCAGCAGTTCTGAAGGCGGACTGCGGGCTTTCTTT. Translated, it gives CASSSEGGLRAFF.

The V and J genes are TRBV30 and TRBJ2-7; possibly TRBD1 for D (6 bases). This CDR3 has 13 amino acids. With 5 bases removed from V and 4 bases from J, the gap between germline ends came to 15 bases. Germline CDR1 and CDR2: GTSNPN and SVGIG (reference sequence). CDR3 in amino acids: CAWSTGQPYEQYF. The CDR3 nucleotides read TGTGCCTGGTCGACGGGACAACCATACGAGCAGTACTTC.

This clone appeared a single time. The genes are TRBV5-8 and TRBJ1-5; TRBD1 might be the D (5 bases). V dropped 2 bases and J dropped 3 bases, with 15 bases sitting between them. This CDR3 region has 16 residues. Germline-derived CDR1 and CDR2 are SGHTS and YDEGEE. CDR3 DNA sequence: TGTGCCAGCAGCTTTAGAGTGGGCAGGGCCAATCAGCCCCAGCATTTT. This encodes CASSFRVGRANQPQHF.

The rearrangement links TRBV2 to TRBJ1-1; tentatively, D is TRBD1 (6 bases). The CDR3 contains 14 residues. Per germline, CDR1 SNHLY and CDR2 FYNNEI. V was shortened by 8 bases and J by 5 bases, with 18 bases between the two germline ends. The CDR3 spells CASGIRGAGTEAFF. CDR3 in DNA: TGTGCCAGCGGAATCAGGGGCGCAGGGACTGAAGCTTTCTTT.

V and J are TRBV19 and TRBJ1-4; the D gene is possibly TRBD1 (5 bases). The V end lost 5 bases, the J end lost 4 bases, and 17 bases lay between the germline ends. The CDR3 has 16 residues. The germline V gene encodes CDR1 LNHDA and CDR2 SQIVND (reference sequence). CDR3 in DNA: TGTGCCAGTAGTTTAACCGGGACTCACGGTAATGAAAAACTGTTTTTT. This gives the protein CASSLTGTHGNEKLFF.

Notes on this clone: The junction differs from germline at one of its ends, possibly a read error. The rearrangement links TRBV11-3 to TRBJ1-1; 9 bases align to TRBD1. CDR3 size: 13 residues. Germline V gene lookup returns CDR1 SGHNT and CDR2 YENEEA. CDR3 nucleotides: TGTGCCAGCAGCATAGATCGGGACAGGGCGGCTTTCTTT. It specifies CASSIDRDRAAFF.

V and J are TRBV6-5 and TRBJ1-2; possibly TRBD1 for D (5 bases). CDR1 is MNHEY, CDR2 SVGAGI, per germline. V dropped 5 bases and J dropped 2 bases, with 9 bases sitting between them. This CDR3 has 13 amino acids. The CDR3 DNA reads TGTGCCAGCAGTGACAGTAGAAACTATGGCTACACCTTC. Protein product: CASSDSRNYGYTF.

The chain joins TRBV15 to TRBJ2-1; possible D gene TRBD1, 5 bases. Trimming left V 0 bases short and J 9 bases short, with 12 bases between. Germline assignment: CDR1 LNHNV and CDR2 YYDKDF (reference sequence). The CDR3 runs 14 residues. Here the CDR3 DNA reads TGTGCCACCAGCAGAGAGGGCAGGGTGGGTGAGCAGTTCTTC. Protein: CATSREGRVGEQFF.

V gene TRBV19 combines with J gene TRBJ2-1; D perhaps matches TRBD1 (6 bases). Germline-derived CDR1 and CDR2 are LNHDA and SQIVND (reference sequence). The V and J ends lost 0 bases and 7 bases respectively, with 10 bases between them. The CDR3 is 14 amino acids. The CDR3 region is CASSIDGGLNEQFF. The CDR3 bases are TGTGCCAGTAGTATAGATGGGGGCCTAAATGAGCAGTTCTTC. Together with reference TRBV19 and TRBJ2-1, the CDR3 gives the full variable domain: DGGITQSPKYLFRKEGQNVTLSCEQNLNHDAMYWYRQDPGQGLRLIYYSQIVNDFQKGDIAEGYSVSREKKESFPLTVTSAQKNPTAFYLCASSIDGGLNEQFFGPGTRLTVL.

The CDR3 here is CASSPRQALNEKLFF. The CDR3 DNA sequence: TGTGCCAGCAGTCCCCGACAGGCGCTTAATGAAAAACTGTTTTTT. This sequence joins TRBV27 and TRBJ1-4, with D possibly matching TRBD1 (6 bases). The CDR3 is 15 residues long. Germline V lookup: CDR1 MNHEY, CDR2 SMNVEV (reference sequence). V lost 5 bases, J lost 4 bases, and 14 bases lay in between.